A selection of T cell receptor beta chains follows, all from one sample in a study of metastatic and nonmetastatic thyroid tumors. TCRdb ran MiXCR on the PCR reads. The sample has about 41,000 clones, less than 35% seen once. Sequencing input: blood. The receptors were sampled from a male donor with papillary thyroid cancer or a benign thyroid nodule (not recorded which). Some clones in this sample may be carry-over from other donors' samples. CDR3s include the opening cysteine and the closing phenylalanine or tryptophan. The D gene is left open where the match is weak. Where a row states a size, it is once, few, many or the class of an expanded clone; other rows omit it.

>14|NA|TRBJ1-1|TRBV19|NA
TGTGCCAGTAGTCCAGGGACGGCGAACACTGAAGCTTTCTTT
CASSPGTANTEAFF
>12|NA|TRBJ2-2|TRBV30|NA
TGTGCCTGGACTGAAAGAACCGGGGAGCTGTTTTTT
CAWTERTGELFF
>11|NA|TRBJ2-5|TRBV7-2|NA
TGTGCGAGCAGTCGCGCGTCACCCCAGTACTTC
CASSRASPQYF
>12|NA|TRBJ2-5|TRBV11-2|NA
TGTGCCAGCACCTGGGGGGCAGAGACCCAGTACTTC
CASTWGAETQYF
>16|NA|TRBJ2-5|TRBV12-3/TRBV12-4|NA
TGTGCCAGCAGTCTGACTAGCCAGGGGTGTGGGGAGACCCAGTACTTC
CASSLTSQGCGETQYF
>13|many|TRBJ1-4|TRBV29-1|NA
TGCAGCGTTGTGGAGGCAACTAATGAAAAACTGTTTTTT
CSVVEATNEKLFF
>13|many|TRBJ1-1|TRBV5-6|NA
TGTGCCAGCAGCCCTGACCTGAACACTGAAGCTTTCTTT
CASSPDLNTEAFF
>14|many|TRBJ1-1|TRBV6-1|TRBD1
TGTGCCAGCAGTTCCGGACAGGGGAACACTGAAGCTTTCTTT
CASSSGQGNTEAFF
>14|many|TRBJ2-7|TRBV27|TRBD1
TGTGCCAGCAAAAAGGACAGGGATCTCCTCGAGCAGTACTTC
CASKKDRDLLEQYF
>15|NA|TRBJ2-7|TRBV13|TRBD1
TGTGCCAGCAGCCCCTTGGGGACAGGGAGCTACGAGCAGTACTTC
CASSPLGTGSYEQYF
>16|many|TRBJ2-1|TRBV4-1|NA
TGCGCCAGCAGCCCCCAAGATCAGAATGAGGGACGTGAGCAGTTCTTC
CASSPQDQNEGREQFF
>14|NA|TRBJ2-7|TRBV7-2|TRBD2
TGTGCCAGCAGCTTCGTCCTAGCGGGTGGCGAGCAGTACTTC
CASSFVLAGGEQYF
>14|many|TRBJ1-1|TRBV6-2/TRBV6-3|NA
TGTGCCAGCAGTTCCTTCGTCCATCCCACTGAAGCTTTCTTT
CASSSFVHPTEAFF
>16|once|TRBJ1-3|TRBV11-2|TRBD1
TGTGCCAGCAGCAACCGACAGGGTAGGACTGGAAACACCATATATTTT
CASSNRQGRTGNTIYF
>14|once|TRBJ2-7|TRBV18|NA
TGTGCCAGCTCACTTAGCCAGGGGGGCAACGAGCAGTACTTC
CASSLSQGGNEQYF
>15|many|TRBJ2-7|TRBV5-1|NA
TGCGCCAGCAGCTTGGATGGCAGGGCCCAATCTGGAGAGTACTTC
CASSLDGRAQSGEYF
>14|NA|TRBJ2-1|TRBV5-1|NA
TGCGCCAGCAGCTTGGTGACAGGCTACAATGAGCAGTTCTTC
CASSLVTGYNEQFF
>15|many|TRBJ2-7|TRBV19|NA
TGTGCCAGTAGTGAAGGGAGGGGGAGCTCCTACGAGCAGTACTTC
CASSEGRGSSYEQYF
>13|many|TRBJ1-1|TRBV29-1|NA
TGCAGCGTTGCCAAGGGGACGTACACTGAAGCTTTCTTT
CSVAKGTYTEAFF
>15|NA|TRBJ2-7|TRBV7-2|TRBD2
TGTGCCAGCAGAGACGGACTAGCGGACTCCTACGAGCAGTACTTC
CASRDGLADSYEQYF
>14|many|TRBJ1-5|TRBV15|NA
TGTGCCACCAGCAGAGATCCGGAAAATCAGCCCCAGCATTTT
CATSRDPENQPQHF
>15|many|TRBJ2-1|TRBV6-1|NA
TGTGCCAGCAGCCCTCGTGTGGGAGTTATCAGTGAGCAGTTCTTC
CASSPRVGVISEQFF
>14|NA|TRBJ1-2|TRBV9|TRBD1
TGTGCCAGCAGCGAAGGGACAGGTGACTATGGCTACACCTTC
CASSEGTGDYGYTF
>16|NA|TRBJ2-2|TRBV4-1|NA
TGCGCCAGCAGCCAAGAAGGAGGGGGCAGGACCGGGGAGCTGTTTTTT
CASSQEGGGRTGELFF
>14|NA|TRBJ2-3|TRBV20-1|NA
TGCAGTGCTAGAGATCCAAGGGGAGCGAATACGCAGTATTTT
CSARDPRGANTQYF
>14|few|TRBJ1-2|TRBV6-1|NA
TGTGCCAGCAGCGACAGAAACAGGGTTTATGGCTACACCTTC
CASSDRNRVYGYTF
>15|many|TRBJ1-2|TRBV7-9|TRBD1
TGTGCCAGCAGCCCCCCCGGACAGGGAGCCTATGGCTACACCTTC
CASSPPGQGAYGYTF
>15|NA|TRBJ2-1|TRBV11-2|TRBD2
TGTGCCAGCAGCTTAGAGCGGCTAGCGGTCGATGAGCAGTTCTTC
CASSLERLAVDEQFF
>15|few|TRBJ1-5|TRBV28|NA
TGTGCCAGCAGTTCAGGGTTAACGGCCAATCAGCCCCAGCATTTT
CASSSGLTANQPQHF
>15|many|TRBJ2-3|TRBV3-1|TRBD2
TGTGCCAGCAGCCCCGGACTAGCGATGGCAGATACGCAGTATTTT
CASSPGLAMADTQYF
>14|many|TRBJ2-1|TRBV7-9|NA
TGTGCCAGCAGCTTATACGGCAGGGTCGATGAGCAGTTCTTC
CASSLYGRVDEQFF
>15|few|TRBJ1-2|TRBV5-1|NA
TGCGCCAGCAGCCGCGAAACCGGGGCGCTCTATGGCTACACCTTC
CASSRETGALYGYTF
>12|medium-sized|TRBJ1-6|TRBV11-3|NA
TGTGCCAGCAGCATAGACTATTCACCCCTCCACTTT
CASSIDYSPLHF
>16|medium-sized|TRBJ2-1|TRBV6-5|TRBD2
TGTGCCAGCAGTTACTTACTAGCGGGGGCCGACAATGAGCAGTTCTTC
CASSYLLAGADNEQFF
>17|many|TRBJ1-2|TRBV7-8|NA
TGTGCCAGCAGCCTCCGGACAGTGGTAGAAGCGAGCTATGGCTACACCTTC
CASSLRTVVEASYGYTF
>13|medium-sized|TRBJ1-6|TRBV19|NA
TGTGCCAGTAGTTCGACTGAGAATTCACCCCTCCACTTT
CASSSTENSPLHF
>15|many|TRBJ2-5|TRBV6-1|TRBD2
TGTGCCAGCAGCGGACTAGCGGGGATCCGAGAGACCCAGTACTTC
CASSGLAGIRETQYF
>13|many|TRBJ2-2|TRBV7-2|NA
TGTGCCAGCAGCTTAGATGGTGGCCGGGTGCTGTTTTTT
CASSLDGGRVLFF
>13|NA|TRBJ1-6|TRBV5-1|NA
TGCGCCAGCAGCACAAACAGGGATTCACCCCTCCACTTT
CASSTNRDSPLHF
>14|few|TRBJ2-7|TRBV6-5|TRBD1
TGTGCCAGCAGTTACTTCGGACAGGGGAGGCATCAGTACTTC
CASSYFGQGRHQYF
>13|NA|TRBJ2-3|TRBV6-4|NA
TGTGCCAACAGTGACGGTAGCACAGATACGCAGTATTTT
CANSDGSTDTQYF
>14|NA|TRBJ2-3|TRBV12-3/TRBV12-4|NA
TGTGCCAGCAGTTTATTTTCTAACACAGATACGCAGTATTTT
CASSLFSNTDTQYF
>14|few|TRBJ2-7|TRBV2|TRBD1
TGTGCCAGCAGTGTGACAGGGGGTGGGCTCGAGCAGTACTTC
CASSVTGGGLEQYF
>13|many|TRBJ1-6|TRBV28|NA
TGTGCCAGCAGCCAGCCCAGGGATTCACCCCTCCACTTT
CASSQPRDSPLHF
>14|once|TRBJ2-1|TRBV20-1|TRBD2
TGCAGTGCTAGAGTGGGACTAAAAAACAATGAGCAGTTCTTC
CSARVGLKNNEQFF
>16|NA|TRBJ2-1|TRBV19|NA
TGTGCCAGTATTACGGACTTTTCAAGCTCCTACAATGAGCAGTTCTTC
CASITDFSSSYNEQFF
>14|many|TRBJ2-4|TRBV24-1|NA
TGTGCCGGAGAGTTTCACTTGGGCAAAAACATTCAGTACTTC
CAGEFHLGKNIQYF
>10|medium-sized|TRBJ2-1|TRBV6-1|NA
TGTGCCAGCAGGACCCTGGAGCAGTTCTTC
CASRTLEQFF
>15|NA|TRBJ2-7|TRBV19|NA
TGTGCCAGTAGTAGCGACCGGGACCGATCTCCGAAGCAGTACTTC
CASSSDRDRSPKQYF